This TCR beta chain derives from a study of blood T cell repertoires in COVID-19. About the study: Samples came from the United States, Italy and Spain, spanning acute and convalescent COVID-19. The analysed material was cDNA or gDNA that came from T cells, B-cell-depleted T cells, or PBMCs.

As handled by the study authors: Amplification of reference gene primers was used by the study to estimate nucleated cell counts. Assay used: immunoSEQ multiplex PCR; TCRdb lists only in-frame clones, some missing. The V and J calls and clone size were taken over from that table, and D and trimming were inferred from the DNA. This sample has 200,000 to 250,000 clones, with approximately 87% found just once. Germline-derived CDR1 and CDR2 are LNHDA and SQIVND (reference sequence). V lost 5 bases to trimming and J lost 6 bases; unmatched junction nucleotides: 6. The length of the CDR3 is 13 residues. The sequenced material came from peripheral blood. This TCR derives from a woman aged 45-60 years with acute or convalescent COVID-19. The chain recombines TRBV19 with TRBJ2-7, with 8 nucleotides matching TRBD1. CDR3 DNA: TGTGCCAGTAGTCGCGGACAGGGAGGCGAGCAGTACTTC. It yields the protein CASSRGQGGEQYF.